The 13 T cell receptor beta chains below were found in one sample sequenced in a study of T cell responses to AZD1222 COVID-19 vaccine. Profiling relied on immunoSEQ multiplex PCR, and the TCRdb table lists in-frame clones only, not all of them. The sample has some 95,000 clones, approximately 83% seen once. Specimen: peripheral blood, collected on day 0 of AZD1222 vaccination. The source is an adult in good health.

The chain joins TRBV4-3 to TRBJ1-1; D uncertain. The CDR3 length is 14 residues. Germline CDR1 LGHNA, CDR2 YSLEER. Trimming removed 7 bases at V and 4 bases at J, with 16 bases between. DNA for the CDR3: TGCGCCAGCAATGCCCGGACGGCGACCACTGAAGCTTTCTTT. The encoded protein is CASNARTATTEAFF.

This chain joins TRBV11-3 and TRBJ2-7; TRBD1 matches 8 bases. CDR1 is SGHNT, CDR2 YENEEA, per germline. V shed 0 bases and J 3 bases; nucleotides not matched to a gene: 1. This CDR3 has 14 amino acids. CDR3 in amino acids: CASSLETGDYEQYF. The CDR3 region has the DNA TGTGCCAGCAGCTTAGAGACAGGGGACTACGAGCAGTACTTC.

This clone has just one count. The chain uses TRBV5-4 and TRBJ2-5, with 8 nucleotides matching TRBD2. The V segment lost 6 bases and the J segment 2 bases; nucleotides outside the gene matches: 18. This CDR3 has 18 residues. Per the germline V gene, CDR1 is SGHNT and CDR2 is YYREEE (reference sequence). In nucleotides, the CDR3 is TGTGCCAGCACCCTGGGCCCTAGCGGGCGCCGCCGGCAAGAGACCCAGTACTTC. This encodes CASTLGPSGRRRQETQYF.

This clone came up a few times. This rearrangement joins TRBV10-1 to TRBJ1-1; D perhaps matches TRBD1 (6 bases). V was cut by 2 bases and J by 1 base, with 8 bases left in between. Germline CDR1 reads WNHNN; CDR2 reads SYGVQD (reference sequence). There are 14 residues in the CDR3. The DNA for the CDR3 is TGCGCCAGCAGTGAGCCGGGGGCGAACACTGAAGCTTTCTTT. This gives the protein CASSEPGANTEAFF.

The rearrangement joins TRBV18 to TRBJ2-7; 7 positions agree with TRBD1. CDR1 and CDR2 (germline): KGHSH, LQKENI. Trimming removed 3 bases from V and 5 bases from J; junction bases left unmatched: 1. This CDR3 region has 12 residues. The DNA for the CDR3 is TGTGCCAGCTCACCCACAGGGGACGAGCAGTACTTC. This encodes CASSPTGDEQYF.

The V and J genes are TRBV29-1 and TRBJ1-5; TRBD1 matches 8 bases. The V segment lost 4 bases and the J segment 1 base; nucleotides outside the gene matches: 0. The CDR3 runs to 13 residues. Germline V CDR1 and CDR2: SQVTM, ANQGSEA. CDR3 bases: TGCAGCGTTGGACAGGGGAGCAATCAGCCCCAGCATTTT. Protein sequence: CSVGQGSNQPQHF.

This chain joins TRBV30 and TRBJ1-3, with a possible D match to TRBD1 (6 bases). The CDR3 covers 18 residues. The germline V gene has CDR1 GTSNPN and CDR2 SVGIG (reference sequence). Trimming stripped 3 bases from V and 3 bases from J, with 24 bases between. CDR3 sequence reads: CAWSDTRGQPDLGNTIYF. The CDR3 nucleotides read TGTGCCTGGAGCGACACTCGTGGACAGCCCGATCTTGGAAACACCATATATTTT.

The chain recombines TRBV5-6 with TRBJ1-5; 9 nucleotides agree with TRBD1. The CDR3 has 15 residues. Germline values: CDR1 SGHDT, CDR2 YYEEEE. Losses at the gene ends were 4 bases for V and 3 bases for J; bases not matched to a gene: 5. This CDR3 is CASSPGTGYNQPQHF. The CDR3 DNA reads TGTGCCAGCAGCCCCGGGACAGGGTACAATCAGCCCCAGCATTTT.

The chain recombines TRBV7-9 with TRBJ2-1; 11 nucleotides line up with TRBD2. V trimming: 1 base; J trimming: 9 bases; junction bases outside the gene matches: 5. Germline CDR1 SEHNR, CDR2 FQNEAQ (reference sequence). The CDR3 runs 15 residues. CDR3 coding DNA: TGTGCCAGCAGCTTAGGGACTAGCGGGTCGGTTGAGCAGTTCTTC. Encoded protein: CASSLGTSGSVEQFF.

The gene calls are TRBV24-1 and TRBJ2-2, with 7 positions matching TRBD1. This CDR3 region has 14 residues. With V trimmed by 8 bases and J by 5 bases, 7 bases remained unmatched. Germline CDR1 KGHDR, CDR2 SFDVKD. The CDR3: CATTARQGTGELFF. In DNA, the CDR3 is TGTGCCACCACCGCACGACAGGGTACCGGGGAGCTGTTTTTT.

This rearrangement joins TRBV27 to TRBJ1-1, with D perhaps matching TRBD1 (5 bases). Trimming removed 1 base from V and 6 bases from J, with 15 bases in between. CDR1 and CDR2 from the germline V gene are MNHEY and SMNVEV (reference sequence). The CDR3 totals 15 residues. CDR3 in amino acids: CASSLFQGPSAEAFF. The CDR3, as DNA: TGTGCCAGCAGTTTATTTCAGGGCCCCTCGGCTGAAGCTTTCTTT.

The J gene is TRBJ1-6, the V gene TRBV30, with no clear D. The CDR3 is 12 amino acids. The V end was cut by 4 bases, the J end by 5 bases, with 6 bases between. Germline V gives CDR1 GTSNPN, CDR2 SVGIG (reference sequence). The CDR3 protein is CAWKTNNSPLHF. CDR3 in DNA: TGTGCCTGGAAGACTAATAATTCACCCCTCCACTTT.

The gene calls are TRBV3-1 (or the pseudogene TRBV3-2) and TRBJ2-7, with 9 nucleotides matching TRBD1. V was clipped by 6 bases and J by 4 bases; unmatched bases: 10. This CDR3 is 15 amino acids long. In germline, CDR1 is LGHDT, CDR2 YNNKEL (reference sequence). The CDR3 DNA reads as TGTGCCAGCAGAGATGGACAGGGGTTGTTGTACGAGCAGTACTTC. Its protein is CASRDGQGLLYEQYF.